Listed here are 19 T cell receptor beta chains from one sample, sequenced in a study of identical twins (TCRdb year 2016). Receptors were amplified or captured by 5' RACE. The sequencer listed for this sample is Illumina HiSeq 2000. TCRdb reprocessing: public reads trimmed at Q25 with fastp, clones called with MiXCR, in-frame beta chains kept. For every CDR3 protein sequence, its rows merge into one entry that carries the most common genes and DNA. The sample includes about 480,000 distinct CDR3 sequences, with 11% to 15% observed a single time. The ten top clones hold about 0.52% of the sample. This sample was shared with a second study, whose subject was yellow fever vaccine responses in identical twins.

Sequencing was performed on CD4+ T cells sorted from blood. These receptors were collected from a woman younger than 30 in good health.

The DNA of the CDR3 is TGCAGTGCTAGTCCGCTAGCGGGAGGGTCCGAGCAGTACTTC. As protein: CSASPLAGGSEQYF. The rearrangement joins TRBV20-1 to TRBJ2-7; 12 bases match TRBD2. This CDR3 comprises 14 residues. Trimming removed 3 bases from V and 6 bases from J; junction bases left unmatched: 6. Looked up from germline, CDR1 is DFQATT and CDR2 is SNEGSKA (reference sequence).

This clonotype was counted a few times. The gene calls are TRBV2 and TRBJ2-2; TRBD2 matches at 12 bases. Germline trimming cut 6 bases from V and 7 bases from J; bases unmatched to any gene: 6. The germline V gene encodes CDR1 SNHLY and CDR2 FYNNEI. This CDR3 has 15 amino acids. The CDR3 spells CASSRLAGAGGELFF. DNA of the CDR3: TGTGCCAGCAGCCGACTAGCGGGAGCGGGCGGGGAGCTGTTTTTT.

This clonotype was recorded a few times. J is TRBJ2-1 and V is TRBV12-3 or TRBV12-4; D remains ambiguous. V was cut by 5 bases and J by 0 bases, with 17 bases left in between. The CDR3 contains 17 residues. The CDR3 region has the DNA TGTGCCAGCAGTCCCAGGTCCACCCTGAGCTCCTACAATGAGCAGTTCTTC. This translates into CASSPRSTLSSYNEQFF.

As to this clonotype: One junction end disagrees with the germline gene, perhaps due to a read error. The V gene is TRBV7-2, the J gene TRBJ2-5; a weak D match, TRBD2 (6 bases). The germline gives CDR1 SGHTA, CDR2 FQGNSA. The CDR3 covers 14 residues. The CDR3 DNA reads TGTGCGAGCAAGGAGACTCGAGCGGGAGAGACCCAGTACTTC. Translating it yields CASKETRAGETQYF.

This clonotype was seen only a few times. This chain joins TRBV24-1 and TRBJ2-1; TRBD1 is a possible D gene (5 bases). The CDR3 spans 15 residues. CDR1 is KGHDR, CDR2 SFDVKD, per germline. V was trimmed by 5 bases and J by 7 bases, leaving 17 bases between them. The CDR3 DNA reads TGTGCCACCAGTGTAGGGGATCAGGATGTTAATGAGCAGTTCTTC. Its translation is CATSVGDQDVNEQFF.

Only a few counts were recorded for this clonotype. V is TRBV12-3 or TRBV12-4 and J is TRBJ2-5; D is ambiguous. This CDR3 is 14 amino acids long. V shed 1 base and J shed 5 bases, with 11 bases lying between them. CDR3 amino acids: CASSLGSLRETQYF. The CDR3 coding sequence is TGTGCCAGCAGTTTAGGCAGCCTGAGGGAGACCCAGTACTTC.

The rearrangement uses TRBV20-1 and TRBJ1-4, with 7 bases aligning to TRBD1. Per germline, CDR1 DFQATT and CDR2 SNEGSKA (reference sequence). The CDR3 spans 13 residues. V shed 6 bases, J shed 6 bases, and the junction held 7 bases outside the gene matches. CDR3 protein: CSAPRGTDEKLFF. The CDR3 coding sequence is TGCAGTGCGCCCAGGGGGACTGATGAAAAACTGTTTTTT.

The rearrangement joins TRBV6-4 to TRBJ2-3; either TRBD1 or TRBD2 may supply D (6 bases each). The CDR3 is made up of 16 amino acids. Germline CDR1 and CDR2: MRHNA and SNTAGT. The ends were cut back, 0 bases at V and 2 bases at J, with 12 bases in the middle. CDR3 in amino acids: CASSDSWGANTDTQYF. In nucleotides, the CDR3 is TGTGCCAGCAGTGACTCCTGGGGGGCAAACACAGATACGCAGTATTTT.

CDR3 coding DNA: TGTGCCAGCAGCTTAGGTAGCCGGGGGGACATTCAGTACTTC. Protein product: CASSLGSRGDIQYF. The chain uses TRBV5-6 and TRBJ2-4, with 7 bases that match TRBD2. The J segment lost 8 bases and the V segment lost 2 bases, leaving 7 bases of the junction unmatched. This CDR3 region has 14 residues. In germline, CDR1 is SGHDT, CDR2 YYEEEE.

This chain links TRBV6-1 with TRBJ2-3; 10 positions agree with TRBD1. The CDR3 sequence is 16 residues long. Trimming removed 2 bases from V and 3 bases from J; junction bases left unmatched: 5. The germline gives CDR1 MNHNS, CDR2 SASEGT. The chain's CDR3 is CASSETTGGGTDTQYF. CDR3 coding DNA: TGTGCCAGCAGTGAAACGACAGGGGGCGGAACAGATACGCAGTATTTT.

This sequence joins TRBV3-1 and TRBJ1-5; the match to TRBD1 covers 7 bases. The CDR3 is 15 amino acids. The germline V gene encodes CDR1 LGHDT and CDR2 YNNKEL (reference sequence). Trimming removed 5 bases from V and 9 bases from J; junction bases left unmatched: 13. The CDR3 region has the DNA TGTGCCAGCAGCACGGGATGGGACAGTTCGATGCCCCAGCATTTT. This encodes CASSTGWDSSMPQHF.

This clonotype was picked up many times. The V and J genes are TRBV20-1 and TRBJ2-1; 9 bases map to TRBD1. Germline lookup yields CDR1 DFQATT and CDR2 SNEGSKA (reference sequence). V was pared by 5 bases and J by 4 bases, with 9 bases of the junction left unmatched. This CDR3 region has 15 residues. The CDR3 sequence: CSAGKTGGAYNEQFF. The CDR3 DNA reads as TGCAGTGCTGGAAAGACAGGGGGAGCATACAATGAGCAGTTCTTC.

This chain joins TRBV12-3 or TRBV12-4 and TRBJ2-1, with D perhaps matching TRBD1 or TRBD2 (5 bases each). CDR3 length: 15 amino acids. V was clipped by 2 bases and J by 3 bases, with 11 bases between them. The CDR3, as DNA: TGTGCCAGCAGTTTACGGGACCCCAACTACAATGAGCAGTTCTTC. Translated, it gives CASSLRDPNYNEQFF.

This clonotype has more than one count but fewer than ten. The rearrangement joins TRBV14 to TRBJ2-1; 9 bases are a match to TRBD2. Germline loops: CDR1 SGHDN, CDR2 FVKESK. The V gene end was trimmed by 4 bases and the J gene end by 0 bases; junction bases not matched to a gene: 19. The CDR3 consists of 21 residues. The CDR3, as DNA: TGTGCCAGCAGCCCAACGCTAGGCACGATAGCGGGGGAGAGCTCCTACAATGAGCAGTTCTTC. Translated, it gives CASSPTLGTIAGESSYNEQFF. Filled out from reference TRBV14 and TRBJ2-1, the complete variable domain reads EAGVTQFPSHSVIEKGQTVTLRCDPISGHDNLYWYRRVMGKEIKFLLHFVKESKQDESGMPNNRFLAERTGGTYSTLKVQPAELEDSGVYFCASSPTLGTIAGESSYNEQFFGPGTRLTVL.

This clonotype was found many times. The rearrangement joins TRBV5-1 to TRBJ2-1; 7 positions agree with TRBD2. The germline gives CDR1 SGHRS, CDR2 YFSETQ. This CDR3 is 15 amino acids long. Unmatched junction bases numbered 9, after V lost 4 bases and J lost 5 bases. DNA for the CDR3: TGCGCCAGCAGCCTCTTTCGTGGGGGGGACAATGAGCAGTTCTTC. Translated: CASSLFRGGDNEQFF.

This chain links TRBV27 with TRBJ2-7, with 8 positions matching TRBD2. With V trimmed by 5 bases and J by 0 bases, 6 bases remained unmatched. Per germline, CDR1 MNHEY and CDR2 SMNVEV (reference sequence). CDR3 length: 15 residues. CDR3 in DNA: TGTGCCAGCAGTCCCTCGGCGGGGGGCTCCTACGAGCAGTACTTC. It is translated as CASSPSAGGSYEQYF.

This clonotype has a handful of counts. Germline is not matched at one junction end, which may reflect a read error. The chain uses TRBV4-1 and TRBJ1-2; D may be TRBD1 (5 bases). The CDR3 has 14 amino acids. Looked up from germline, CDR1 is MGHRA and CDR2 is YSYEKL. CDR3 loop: CASSQDEQAYGYAF. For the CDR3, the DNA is TGCGCCAGCAGCCAAGATGAACAGGCCTATGGCTACGCCTTC.

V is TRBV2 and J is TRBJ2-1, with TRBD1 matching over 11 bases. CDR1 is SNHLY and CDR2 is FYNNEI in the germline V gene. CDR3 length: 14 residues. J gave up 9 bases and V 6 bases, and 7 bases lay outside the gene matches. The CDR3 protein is CASRDRTGGVEQFF. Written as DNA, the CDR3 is TGTGCCAGCAGGGATCGGACAGGGGGCGTTGAGCAGTTCTTC.

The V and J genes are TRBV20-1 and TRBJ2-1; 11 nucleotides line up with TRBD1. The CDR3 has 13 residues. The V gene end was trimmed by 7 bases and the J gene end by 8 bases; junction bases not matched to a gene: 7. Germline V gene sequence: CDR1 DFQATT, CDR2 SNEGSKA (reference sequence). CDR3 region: CSGPGQGVYEQFF. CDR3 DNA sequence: TGCAGTGGACCGGGACAGGGGGTCTATGAGCAGTTCTTC.